This is a list of T cell receptor beta chains from one sample in a study of response to subunit inactivated influenza vaccine. Using its own MiXCR run on the RT-PCR reads, TCRdb lists one record per CDR3 protein. In the table there are about 780,000 distinct CDR3 sequences, roughly 18% of which are singletons. Here the sequenced sample was PBMCs from blood, taken 5 days after vaccination. The source of these receptors is a man aged 45-65 years who received an inactivated influenza vaccine. The conserved cysteine and the conserved F or W are not part of the CDR3 here. D genes are given only for firm matches. Clone sizes are given selectively: once, few, many, or a class where the clone is expanded.

D: -
V: TRBV6-5
J: TRBJ2-7
size: -
CDR3: ASSYTFQTYEQY

D: TRBD2
V: TRBV11-1
J: TRBJ2-1
size: few
CDR3: ASSRIRLAVDSYNEQF

D: -
V: TRBV7-9
J: TRBJ2-1
size: few
CDR3: ASSLLPGRNEQF

D: -
V: TRBV15
J: TRBJ1-5
size: -
CDR3: ATSSGQRQPQH

D: TRBD1
V: TRBV11-2
J: TRBJ1-2
size: few
CDR3: ASSFGQGAGGYT

D: -
V: TRBV20-1
J: TRBJ1-2
size: -
CDR3: SARVGQGSGYT

D: TRBD1
V: TRBV6-6
J: TRBJ1-1
size: few
CDR3: ASSLPGQGEAF

D: TRBD2
V: TRBV7-2
J: TRBJ2-7
size: -
CDR3: ASSLKSGGAEQY

D: -
V: TRBV4-3
J: TRBJ1-5
size: few
CDR3: ASSQDRQFSQPQH

D: TRBD1
V: TRBV20-1
J: TRBJ2-1
size: -
CDR3: SARFPGTGYNEQF

D: -
V: TRBV20-1
J: TRBJ2-7
size: few
CDR3: SARLGNYYEQY

D: TRBD1
V: TRBV7-8
J: TRBJ2-7
size: -
CDR3: ASSFPPGQSYEQY

D: TRBD1
V: TRBV10-3
J: TRBJ2-7
size: -
CDR3: AISESGQVPSYEQY

D: -
V: TRBV5-1
J: TRBJ2-3
size: many
CDR3: ASYFRGTQY

D: -
V: TRBV12-3/TRBV12-4
J: TRBJ1-2
size: -
CDR3: ASSLARAGGYT

D: -
V: TRBV27
J: TRBJ1-1
size: -
CDR3: ASSITAGLGTEAF

D: TRBD1
V: TRBV10-3
J: TRBJ2-1
size: -
CDR3: AIRGTGAYNEQF

D: -
V: TRBV12-3/TRBV12-4
J: TRBJ1-2
size: many
CDR3: ASSLQQGAYGYT

D: -
V: TRBV20-1
J: TRBJ2-4
size: once
CDR3: SARDYRRRNKNIQY

D: -
V: TRBV7-9
J: TRBJ2-7
size: -
CDR3: ASSRMAYEQY

D: -
V: TRBV7-9
J: TRBJ2-2
size: -
CDR3: ASSFAGTNTGELF

D: -
V: TRBV7-2
J: TRBJ2-6
size: -
CDR3: ASRQADFSGANVLT

D: TRBD1
V: TRBV28
J: TRBJ2-7
size: few
CDR3: ASSKTGTGAYEQY

D: TRBD2
V: TRBV4-3
J: TRBJ2-1
size: -
CDR3: ASSQALGLAGGKQF

D: -
V: TRBV2
J: TRBJ2-1
size: few
CDR3: ASSEIGQRNEQF

D: -
V: TRBV29-1
J: TRBJ2-7
size: few
CDR3: SVAWGSAAYEQY

D: -
V: TRBV7-9
J: TRBJ1-4
size: many
CDR3: ASSLHGENEKLF

D: TRBD1
V: TRBV25-1
J: TRBJ1-2
size: -
CDR3: ASSPEGPGGQVDYGYT

D: -
V: TRBV12-3/TRBV12-4
J: TRBJ2-1
size: many
CDR3: ASRPGPYNEQF

D: TRBD2
V: TRBV12-3/TRBV12-4
J: TRBJ2-1
size: -
CDR3: ASSPSGGSGRGEQF

D: TRBD2
V: TRBV6-5
J: TRBJ2-2
size: few
CDR3: ASGTRLAGVRGGELF

D: -
V: TRBV6-5
J: TRBJ2-3
size: -
CDR3: ASSSAGWDTQY

D: -
V: TRBV4-3
J: TRBJ2-3
size: -
CDR3: ASSQALRGTDTQY

D: TRBD1
V: TRBV20-1
J: TRBJ2-7
size: few
CDR3: SARGQGYEQY

D: -
V: TRBV6-5
J: TRBJ2-1
size: many
CDR3: ASSFLRVTQNDEQF

D: -
V: TRBV20-1
J: TRBJ2-5
size: few
CDR3: SAQTRTRFRSETQY

D: -
V: TRBV7-9
J: TRBJ1-4
size: -
CDR3: ASSLGQKLF

D: TRBD2
V: TRBV18
J: TRBJ2-1
size: -
CDR3: ASSQREGQYEQF

D: -
V: TRBV12-3/TRBV12-4
J: TRBJ2-1
size: many
CDR3: ASSGREGGVRF

D: TRBD1
V: TRBV20-1
J: TRBJ1-6
size: many
CDR3: SASRSRGYNSPLH

D: -
V: TRBV6-2/TRBV6-3
J: TRBJ2-7
size: few
CDR3: AGSARSSYEQY

D: -
V: TRBV20-1
J: TRBJ2-2
size: few
CDR3: SARDRSYAGELF

D: -
V: TRBV5-1
J: TRBJ2-7
size: -
CDR3: ASKQGYEQY

D: -
V: TRBV4-3
J: TRBJ2-3
size: few
CDR3: ASSQARVRPDTQY

D: -
V: TRBV3-1
J: TRBJ2-5
size: -
CDR3: ASSQGAASGTQY

D: -
V: TRBV29-1
J: TRBJ1-2
size: -
CDR3: SVEVWNGHGYT

D: TRBD1
V: TRBV4-2
J: TRBJ1-6
size: few
CDR3: ASSLEHYRGRDSPLH

D: TRBD1
V: TRBV10-3
J: TRBJ1-6
size: few
CDR3: AIRGQAVNNSPLH

D: -
V: TRBV4-1
J: TRBJ1-3
size: few
CDR3: ASNFPGPGNTIY

D: -
V: TRBV5-6
J: TRBJ2-2
size: -
CDR3: ASSSGLNTGELF

D: -
V: TRBV2
J: TRBJ2-1
size: -
CDR3: ANGQGGYNEQF

D: -
V: TRBV6-1
J: TRBJ2-1
size: -
CDR3: ASSEGAPWGEQF

D: -
V: TRBV6-5
J: TRBJ2-7
size: few
CDR3: ASSYGVFYEQY

D: -
V: TRBV7-2
J: TRBJ2-5
size: few
CDR3: ASSWDIETQY

D: -
V: TRBV5-1
J: TRBJ2-5
size: few
CDR3: ASSTSSHETQY

D: -
V: TRBV20-1
J: TRBJ1-5
size: -
CDR3: SAYGPNQPQH

D: TRBD1
V: TRBV20-1
J: TRBJ2-7
size: -
CDR3: SAEEGQGTYEQY